The T cell receptor beta chain described here comes from a study of T-cell reconstitution after alpha-beta-depleted transplantation in children (dated by TCRdb to about 2016). With respect to the entire study: T-cell immune reconstitution after TCRalphabeta/CD19-depleted allogeneic hematopoietic cell transplantation in children was quantitatively tracked in the study by means of TCR repertoire profiling.

This clonotype was seen ten or more times. This clone's antigen is unknown. Nothing much larger sits one base from this clone, and base qualities are not available. Sequences DFQATT (CDR1) and SNEGSKA (CDR2) are obtained from the germline V gene (reference sequence). The CDR3, cysteine through phenylalanine, is 15 amino acids long. Kept here is only the CDR3 DNA, which spans 45 bases and is read in frame from base 1. V and J lose 3 bases and 2 bases, and a span of 14 bases separates them. The method was PCR. Sequencing used an Illumina HiSeq 2500. TCR libraries were prepared with molecular barcoding, using unique molecular identifiers to normalize TCRbeta repertoire quantification. TCRdb cleaned the public reads at Q25 with fastp, built clones with MiXCR and kept in-frame beta chains. Identical CDR3 proteins give one entry, which carries the most common genes and DNA. This sample has 350,000 to 450,000 distinct CDR3 sequences in its table, and 20% of those were observed once. The top ten clones comprise about 3.8% of the sample.

This TCR came from a human donor who donated a stem cell graft to a child with acute myeloid leukemia. The V and J genes are TRBV20-1 and TRBJ2-4; the D match is possibly TRBD1 or TRBD2, with 5 bases aligned in each. Material: PBMCs from the stem cell graft donor, obtained from the stem cell graft. The CDR3 in this case is CSASETADPKNIQYF. The bases are TGCAGTGCTAGCGAGACAGCGGACCCCAAAAACATTCAGTACTTC.